This TCR beta chain is from a study of cytomegalovirus exposure and HLA in healthy donors. At the level of the study: Earlier, 100 million to 130 million unique TCR beta sequences were recovered from roughly 170 million T cells by an analysis.

CDR3 size: 13 residues. Germline values: CDR1 SGHRS, CDR2 YFSETQ. Between the trimmed V and J ends, which lost 0 bases and 9 bases, there was a span of 7 bases. The PCR used 60 Vbeta and 13 Jbeta primers. Per the original methods: As a later analysis found, there were roughly 80 million unique TCR beta chains, of which around 9.9 million were shared. The data were produced by immunoSEQ multiplex PCR, yet TCRdb's version contains in-frame clones alone and is incomplete. From that table come the V and J calls and clone size; the DNA was used to work out D and trimming. The sample lists 81,000 or so clones, approximately 60% occurring once.

The specimen sequenced was PBMCs. The chain uses TRBV5-1 and TRBJ1-6, with D unresolved. The receptor's source is a woman in her thirties in good health and CMV-seropositive. CDR3 protein: CASSLAGVSPLHF. The CDR3 DNA follows: TGCGCCAGCAGCTTGGCCGGAGTTTCACCCCTCCACTTT.